Listed below are T cell receptor beta chains from one sample, sequenced in a study of CD8+ T cells in alopecia areata. Measured with immunoSEQ multiplex PCR; TCRdb has only the in-frame clones, and not every one. The data contain about 150,000 clones, 47% of them singletons. The sample comprised CD4+ T cells sorted from blood. The receptor source for this set is a human donor with alopecia areata. The CDR3 runs from the conserved cysteine through the conserved F or W. Each record gives: V gene, clone size, D gene, J gene, CDR3 DNA, CDR3 protein. A D gene is named only where the DNA matches it firmly. Size is omitted from some rows. Given values are once, few, many or a class for expanded clones.

>TRBV5-4|few|NA|TRBJ2-7
TGTGCCAGCAGCTTGGAGCCGACCAACTACGAGCAGTACTTC
CASSLEPTNYEQYF
>TRBV5-1|many|TRBD2|TRBJ2-3
TGCGCCAGCAGCCGAGGACTAGCGGGAGATGGTGATACGCAGTATTTT
CASSRGLAGDGDTQYF
>TRBV2|few|NA|TRBJ1-5
TGTGCCAGCACCCTAGTAGGGAGCAATCAGCCCCAGCATTTT
CASTLVGSNQPQHF
>TRBV7-9|few|NA|TRBJ2-7
TGTGCCAGCAATCCTTCGGGGATCTACGAGCAGTACTTC
CASNPSGIYEQYF
>TRBV4-1|once|NA|TRBJ1-2
TGCGCCAGCAGCCAAGATCTCGCACGGAGGGATGGCTACACCTTC
CASSQDLARRDGYTF
>TRBV30|NA|NA|TRBJ2-1
TGTGCCTGGAGTGTGGGATACAATGAGCAGTTCTTC
CAWSVGYNEQFF
>TRBV5-1|NA|NA|TRBJ2-3
TGCGCCAGCAGCTGGCTCAATACGGGGCCTAGCACAGATACGCAGTATTTT
CASSWLNTGPSTDTQYF
>TRBV29-1|few|TRBD2|TRBJ2-7
TGCAGCGTTAAGGGAGGGGAGGACGAGCAGTACTTC
CSVKGGEDEQYF
>TRBV6-5|NA|TRBD2|TRBJ2-7
TGTGCCAGCAGTTTATACGGGACTAGCGGATCCTACGAGCAGTACTTC
CASSLYGTSGSYEQYF
>TRBV5-1|NA|NA|TRBJ2-6
TGCGCCAGCAGCCCCCGATCTGGGGCCAACGTCCTGACTTTC
CASSPRSGANVLTF
>TRBV4-1|NA|NA|TRBJ2-7
TGCGCCAGCAGCCAAAGAGGCGGAACCTACGAGCAGTACTTC
CASSQRGGTYEQYF
>TRBV29-1|few|TRBD2|TRBJ2-1
TGCAGCGTTATGAAAGGCGGGAGCGGCGAGCAGTTCTTC
CSVMKGGSGEQFF